What follows are 16 T cell receptor beta chains derived from one specimen sequenced in a study of CD8 T cells in ankylosing spondylitis. TCRdb processed the 5' RACE reads anew with MiXCR; each CDR3 protein has one entry. The profile covers about 220,000 distinct CDR3 sequences, with about 10% appearing a single time and around a fifth taken by the ten largest. Sequencing was performed on blood, either unsorted or a sorted T cell fraction (not recorded which). The source of these receptors is a male donor with ankylosing spondylitis or in good health (not recorded which).

This clonotype was seen a few times. This chain connects TRBV7-2 to TRBJ2-5, with D possibly matching TRBD2 (5 bases). The CDR3 totals 13 residues. V lost 3 bases and J 5 bases, leaving 10 bases between the germline ends. CDR1 is SGHTA and CDR2 is FQGNSA in the germline V gene. This chain's CDR3 is CASSFDPGETQYF. The DNA of the CDR3 is TGTGCCAGCAGCTTCGACCCGGGGGAGACCCAGTACTTC. The full variable domain, in which reference TRBV7-2 and TRBJ2-5 provide the parts outside the CDR3, is GAGVSQSPSNKVTEKGKDVELRCDPISGHTALYWYRQSLGQGLEFLIYFQGNSAPDKSGLPSDRFSAERTGGSVSTLTIQRTQQEDSAVYLCASSFDPGETQYFGPGTRLLVL.

This clonotype was counted at least ten times. This chain uses TRBV6-2 or TRBV6-3 with TRBJ1-5; TRBD1 might be the D (5 bases). Germline V CDR1 and CDR2: MNHEY, SVGEGT. V lost 6 bases to trimming and J lost 3 bases, with 12 bases between them. The CDR3 totals 14 residues. CDR3 DNA: TGTGCCAGCAGCCCACGACAGCTCAATCAGCCCCAGCATTTT. The encoded protein is CASSPRQLNQPQHF.

This clonotype was counted ten times or more. CDR3 nucleotide sequence: TGTGCCAGCAGTCCCCGGACAGGGCGTAGCAATCAGCCCCAGCATTTT. Amino acid sequence: CASSPRTGRSNQPQHF. V is TRBV12-3 or TRBV12-4 and J is TRBJ1-5, with TRBD1 identical over 8 bases. The junction had 6 bases not matched to a gene; V was cut back by 5 bases and J by 0 bases. The CDR3 contains 16 residues.

The chain uses TRBV5-1 and TRBJ2-1; 9 bases are shared with TRBD1. This CDR3 is 16 amino acids long. J gave up 0 bases and V 4 bases, and 5 bases lay outside the gene matches. CDR1 and CDR2 (germline): SGHRS, YFSETQ. The CDR3 reads CASSGTGLSSYNEQFF. CDR3 sequence (DNA): TGCGCCAGCAGCGGGACAGGGCTCAGCTCCTACAATGAGCAGTTCTTC.

As to this clonotype: The junction does not match germline at one end; this may be a read error. The chain links TRBV3-1 to TRBJ2-3; 12 bases map to TRBD2. CDR3 length: 16 amino acids. Germline loops: CDR1 LGHDT, CDR2 YNNKEL (reference sequence). CDR3 sequence: CASIQDASGGAETQYF. Here the CDR3 DNA reads TGTGCCAGCATCCAAGATGCTAGCGGGGGGGCTGAAACGCAGTATTTT.

This clonotype has at least ten counts. V gene TRBV7-9 combines with J gene TRBJ1-2; D is unclear. V was shortened by 1 base and J by 6 bases, with 9 bases between the two germline ends. The length of the CDR3 is 13 residues. Per germline, CDR1 SEHNR and CDR2 FQNEAQ (reference sequence). Here the CDR3 DNA reads TGTGCCAGCAGCTTAGAAAGGCCCAATGGCTACACCTTC. It specifies CASSLERPNGYTF.

The sample holds many counts of this clonotype. The J gene is TRBJ2-3, the V gene TRBV7-3, with D possibly being TRBD2 (6 bases). CDR1 and CDR2 (germline): SGHTA, FQGTGA. The CDR3 contains 15 residues. V lost 5 bases, J lost 0 bases, and 12 bases lay in between. The CDR3, as DNA: TGTGCCAGCAGCCCCCTAGCGACTAGCACAGATACGCAGTATTTT. It specifies CASSPLATSTDTQYF.

This clonotype was seen many times. The V call is TRBV20-1, the J call TRBJ2-5; D is perhaps TRBD1 or TRBD2 (5 bases each). V dropped 0 bases and J dropped 3 bases, with 8 bases sitting between them. There are 13 residues in the CDR3. Germline V gene sequence: CDR1 DFQATT, CDR2 SNEGSKA (reference sequence). The CDR3 DNA reads TGCAGTGCTAGAGATGGGGGAAAAGAGACCCAGTACTTC. It encodes CSARDGGKETQYF.

This sequence joins TRBV12-3 or TRBV12-4 and TRBJ1-2, with TRBD1 matching over 9 bases. The CDR3 consists of 13 residues. V lost 6 bases and J lost 8; bases outside the gene matches: 7. The CDR3 sequence: CASRGQGIGGYTF. CDR3 DNA: TGTGCCAGCAGGGGACAGGGTATAGGGGGCTACACCTTC.

This clonotype was seen repeatedly, ten times or more. V gene TRBV20-1 combines with J gene TRBJ2-5, with D possibly TRBD1 on 6 matching bases. The CDR3 extends over 12 amino acids. CDR1 is DFQATT, CDR2 SNEGSKA, per germline (reference sequence). Trimming pared 6 bases from V and 5 bases from J, leaving 13 bases between. The CDR3 nucleotides read TGCAGTGCCGGGGACACGGTGGAGACCCAGTACTTC. Its translation: CSAGDTVETQYF.

The chain joins TRBV12-3 or TRBV12-4 to TRBJ1-4, with D unclear. The V gene lost 3 bases and the J gene lost 4 bases, with 9 bases spanning the gap. The CDR3 has 14 amino acids. The CDR3 spells CASSLTRLNEKLFF. In DNA, the CDR3 is TGTGCCAGCAGTTTGACTCGGCTTAATGAAAAACTGTTTTTT.

The chain is built from TRBV7-2 and TRBJ2-1; possible D gene TRBD1, 6 bases. CDR3 length: 16 amino acids. The V end was cut by 0 bases, the J end by 6 bases, with 15 bases between. Germline lookup yields CDR1 SGHTA and CDR2 FQGNSA. The DNA of the CDR3 is TGTGCCAGCAGCTTAGCAAGTTTAGGACAGTCCAATGAGCAGTTCTTC. Translation gives CASSLASLGQSNEQFF.

The gene calls are TRBV28 and TRBJ1-2; D is unclear. This CDR3 contains 13 residues. Trimming left V 9 bases short and J 0 bases short, with 11 bases between. The germline V gene encodes CDR1 MDHEN and CDR2 SYDVKM. CDR3 nucleotides: TGTGCCAGTGGGAGGGCGGCTAACTATGGCTACACCTTC. This gives the protein CASGRAANYGYTF.

The chain has TRBV28 and TRBJ2-7, with 14 bases lining up with TRBD2. The V and J ends lost 4 bases and 4 bases, in that order; junction bases with no gene match: 15. CDR1 is MDHEN and CDR2 is SYDVKM in the germline V gene. CDR3 length: 19 amino acids. CDR3 nucleotides: TGTGCCAGCAGTTCTACCTCGACTAGCGGGGGGGCCGAGAGATACGAGCAGTACTTC. Translation: CASSSTSTSGGAERYEQYF.

This clonotype has just a few counts. This rearrangement joins TRBV20-1 to TRBJ2-7; D possibly corresponds to TRBD1 (6 bases). Germline-derived CDR1 and CDR2 are DFQATT and SNEGSKA (reference sequence). Between the trimmed V and J ends, which lost 5 bases and 6 bases, there was a span of 14 bases. The CDR3 contains 12 residues. The CDR3: CSARAQGGEQYF. For the CDR3, the DNA is TGCAGTGCTCGTGCACAGGGTGGCGAGCAGTACTTC.

This clonotype was found a few times. V usage is TRBV20-1 and J usage is TRBJ1-1; 7 positions agree with TRBD1. CDR3 length: 18 amino acids. The J segment lost 1 base and the V segment lost 1 base, leaving 15 bases of the junction unmatched. CDR1 is DFQATT, CDR2 SNEGSKA, per germline (reference sequence). CDR3 coding DNA: TGCAGTGCTAGAGGGGGACAGCTTTTAATCTACCGGAACACTGAAGCTTTCTTT. This sequence encodes CSARGGQLLIYRNTEAFF.